The 10 T cell receptor beta chains reported below all come from one sample, sequenced in a study of early T cells in non-severe SARS-CoV-2 infection. TCRdb reanalysed the 5' RACE reads using MiXCR and keeps one entry per CDR3 protein. The sample yields some 54,000 distinct CDR3 sequences, roughly a tenth seen once. The source material was whole blood. These receptor sequences come from an adult who was a healthcare worker with PCR-confirmed SARS-CoV-2 infection or an uninfected control (not recorded which).

The CDR3, as DNA: TGTGCCAGCAGCTTAGCGGGAGCGAACACCGGGGAGCTGTTTTTT. Its protein is CASSLAGANTGELFF. This chain uses TRBV7-8 with TRBJ2-2; possible D gene TRBD2, 5 bases. The CDR3 sequence is 15 residues long. CDR1 SGHVS and CDR2 FQNEAQ come from the germline V gene. Deletions cut 0 bases from V and 0 bases from J, with 5 bases between.

CDR3 residues: CASSQDVGPYNEQFF. DNA for the CDR3: TGCGCCAGCAGCCAAGATGTCGGGCCTTACAATGAGCAGTTCTTC. The J gene is TRBJ2-1, the V gene TRBV4-3; D call uncertain. The germline V gene has CDR1 LGHNA and CDR2 YSLEER. V lost 0 bases and J 4 bases, leaving 10 bases between the germline ends. This CDR3 has 15 amino acids.

V is TRBV7-9 and J is TRBJ1-1; no firm D call. Germline assignment: CDR1 SEHNR and CDR2 FQNEAQ (reference sequence). This CDR3 region has 13 residues. The V gene lost 5 bases and the J gene lost 3 bases, with 10 bases spanning the gap. The CDR3 is CASSPPGDTEAFF. CDR3 sequence (DNA): TGTGCCAGCAGCCCTCCGGGAGACACTGAAGCTTTCTTT.

In this sample, this clonotype turned up a few times. The V call is TRBV11-2, the J call TRBJ2-1; TRBD2 aligns across 12 bases. Germline V lookup: CDR1 SGHAT, CDR2 FQNNGV. The CDR3 loop spans 19 amino acids. Trimming took 2 bases from V and 0 from J; bases not matched to a gene: 8. The CDR3 nucleotides read TGTGCCAGCAGCTTACGACTAGCGGGAGCCCTGAGCTCCTACAATGAGCAGTTCTTC. Its protein is CASSLRLAGALSSYNEQFF.

This clonotype was detected many times. This chain uses TRBV18 with TRBJ1-1; D call uncertain. V gave up 2 bases and J gave up 2 bases, with 6 bases separating them. Germline CDR1 and CDR2: KGHSH and LQKENI. CDR3 length: 13 residues. In DNA, the CDR3 is TGTGCCAGCTCACCATCCGATAACACTGAAGCTTTCTTT. This encodes CASSPSDNTEAFF.

This clonotype was seen more than once but under ten times. This chain links TRBV7-9 with TRBJ2-2; 7 positions agree with TRBD2. Germline CDR1 reads SEHNR; CDR2 reads FQNEAQ (reference sequence). Losses at the gene ends were 5 bases for V and 2 bases for J; bases not matched to a gene: 8. The CDR3 loop spans 16 amino acids. The CDR3 is CASSPGTTGNTGELFF. CDR3 DNA: TGTGCCAGCAGCCCTGGGACTACCGGAAACACCGGGGAGCTGTTTTTT.

This clonotype was counted at least ten times. CDR3: CASWLMANTEAFF. In DNA, the CDR3 is TGTGCCAGCTGGTTAATGGCGAACACTGAAGCTTTCTTT. The rearrangement joins TRBV6-5 to TRBJ1-1, with D hard to call. Germline V gene sequence: CDR1 MNHEY, CDR2 SVGAGI. With 8 bases removed from V and 1 base from J, the gap between germline ends came to 11 bases. The CDR3 covers 13 residues.

This clonotype was detected many times. This chain links TRBV5-1 with TRBJ2-5; 9 bases map to TRBD1. Per the germline V gene, CDR1 is SGHRS and CDR2 is YFSETQ. This CDR3 is 13 amino acids long. V gave up 6 bases and J gave up 5 bases; unmatched junction bases: 5. The chain's CDR3 is CASTRTGDETQYF. CDR3 nucleotide sequence: TGCGCCAGCACTAGGACAGGGGATGAGACCCAGTACTTC.

This clonotype was detected ten times or more. V gene TRBV20-1 combines with J gene TRBJ2-1, with TRBD2 matching 8 bases. The V segment lost 3 bases and the J segment 8 bases; nucleotides outside the gene matches: 9. CDR1 is DFQATT, CDR2 SNEGSKA, per germline (reference sequence). This CDR3 is 14 amino acids long. CDR3 residues: CSASNSGRLHEQFF. As DNA, the CDR3 is TGCAGTGCTAGTAACAGCGGGAGATTGCATGAGCAGTTCTTC.

The chain uses TRBV16 and TRBJ1-2; TRBD1 might be the D (6 bases). The CDR3 runs to 15 residues. CDR1 is KGHSY, CDR2 FQNENV, per germline. Trimming removed 0 bases at V and 6 bases at J, with 14 bases between. The CDR3 sequence: CASSQSGVSGDGYTF. The CDR3 coding sequence is TGTGCCAGCAGCCAATCTGGGGTGTCAGGGGATGGCTACACCTTC.